This T cell receptor beta chain was obtained from a study of blood T cells in healthy people across ages. For the study at large: Template switching picked up about one barcoded beta molecule for each two T cells.

It was with a sample-barcoded 5' primer and a J-beta primer mix that a second PCR of roughly 7 to 12 cycles was run. All cDNA molecules were each tagged by a template-switch adaptor with 12 random nucleotides. TCRdb re-called the 5' RACE reads with MiXCR, one entry per CDR3 protein. The data contain roughly 1.7 million distinct CDR3 sequences, 34% of them singletons. Germline CDR1 SGHRS, CDR2 YFSETQ. The CDR3 sequence is 16 residues long. The V and J ends lost 4 bases and 7 bases, in that order; junction bases with no gene match: 11. The TCR was taken from a woman under 40 in good health. The sequencing sample was made of blood. This rearrangement joins TRBV5-1 to TRBJ2-1, with TRBD2 matching 10 bases. CDR3 DNA: TGCGCCAGCAGCCCCAAGTGGAGCGGGGGGGCTAATGAGCAGTTCTTC. Translating it yields CASSPKWSGGANEQFF.